Listed below are T cell receptor beta chains from one sample, sequenced in a study of blood T cells in healthy people across ages. TCRdb independently ran MiXCR on the 5' RACE reads; one entry per CDR3 protein. This repertoire shows 650,000 to 800,000 distinct CDR3 sequences, around 45% found once; its top ten account for approximately 19%. Sample: blood. Every receptor here comes from a man in his 60s in good health. Each CDR3 is given with its conserved first and last residue. D genes are given only for firm matches. Clone sizes are given selectively: once, few, many, or a class where the clone is expanded.

v_call: TRBV2; j_call: TRBJ2-7; cdr3_length: 14; d_call: TRBD1; clone_size: -; cdr3_nt: TGTGCCAGCAGTAGACAGGGGGCAATGTACGAGCAGTACTTC; cdr3_aa: CASSRQGAMYEQYF
v_call: TRBV20-1; j_call: TRBJ2-2; cdr3_length: 14; d_call: -; clone_size: -; cdr3_nt: TGCAGTGCTAGAGAACCGGAGGGGGCCGGGGAGCTGTTTTTT; cdr3_aa: CSAREPEGAGELFF
v_call: TRBV10-3; j_call: TRBJ2-5; cdr3_length: 12; d_call: -; clone_size: -; cdr3_nt: TGTGCCATCAGTGACCAGGGCGGGACCCAGTACTTC; cdr3_aa: CAISDQGGTQYF
v_call: TRBV2; j_call: TRBJ2-1; cdr3_length: 13; d_call: -; clone_size: few; cdr3_nt: TGTGCCAGCGGTGGCCGGAGGAACAATGAGCAGTTCTTC; cdr3_aa: CASGGRRNNEQFF
v_call: TRBV4-1; j_call: TRBJ2-2; cdr3_length: 14; d_call: -; clone_size: many; cdr3_nt: TGCGCCAGCAGCCAAGTACGCCAGGGCGGGGAGCTGTTTTTT; cdr3_aa: CASSQVRQGGELFF
v_call: TRBV5-1; j_call: TRBJ2-7; cdr3_length: 13; d_call: -; clone_size: -; cdr3_nt: TGCGCCAGCAGCTTGGACAATGCCTACGAGCAGTACTTC; cdr3_aa: CASSLDNAYEQYF
v_call: TRBV6-1; j_call: TRBJ1-2; cdr3_length: 14; d_call: TRBD1; clone_size: -; cdr3_nt: TGTGCCACTAGACAGGGGGCATCCCGGTATGGCTACACCTTC; cdr3_aa: CATRQGASRYGYTF
v_call: TRBV27; j_call: TRBJ1-2; cdr3_length: 14; d_call: -; clone_size: -; cdr3_nt: TGTGCCAGCAGCCGAGATGGTATCAGCTATGGCTACACCTTC; cdr3_aa: CASSRDGISYGYTF
v_call: TRBV7-9; j_call: TRBJ2-1; cdr3_length: 15; d_call: -; clone_size: few; cdr3_nt: TGTGCCAGCAGCTTAGTGGCTGGAGGGGCCAATGAGCAGTTCTTC; cdr3_aa: CASSLVAGGANEQFF
v_call: TRBV20-1; j_call: TRBJ2-5; cdr3_length: 15; d_call: -; clone_size: -; cdr3_nt: TGCAGTGCCGGGTACGGGGTCGGCCCGGTTGAGACCCAGTACTTC; cdr3_aa: CSAGYGVGPVETQYF
v_call: TRBV12-3/TRBV12-4; j_call: TRBJ1-6; cdr3_length: 14; d_call: TRBD1; clone_size: -; cdr3_nt: TGTGCCAGCAATTCCGGGACAGGGGTTTCACCCCTCCACTTT; cdr3_aa: CASNSGTGVSPLHF
v_call: TRBV2; j_call: TRBJ2-3; cdr3_length: 12; d_call: -; clone_size: -; cdr3_nt: TGTGCCAGCAAGGAGGGACAGTATACGCAGTATTTT; cdr3_aa: CASKEGQYTQYF
v_call: TRBV20-1; j_call: TRBJ1-1; cdr3_length: 15; d_call: TRBD1; clone_size: once; cdr3_nt: TGCAGTGCAAAGTACAGGGGGCGACGGAACACTGAAGCTTTCTTT; cdr3_aa: CSAKYRGRRNTEAFF
v_call: TRBV24-1; j_call: TRBJ2-1; cdr3_length: 14; d_call: -; clone_size: few; cdr3_nt: TGTGCCACCAGTGATCCACGAACTGGTCATGAGCAGTTCTTC; cdr3_aa: CATSDPRTGHEQFF
v_call: TRBV7-9; j_call: TRBJ1-1; cdr3_length: 12; d_call: TRBD1; clone_size: many; cdr3_nt: TGTGCCAGCACTCCAACCGAGGGGGCAGCTTTCTTT; cdr3_aa: CASTPTEGAAFF
v_call: TRBV20-1; j_call: TRBJ2-3; cdr3_length: 13; d_call: -; clone_size: -; cdr3_nt: TGCAGTGCTAGGCGTCAGGGCACAGATACGCAGTATTTT; cdr3_aa: CSARRQGTDTQYF
v_call: TRBV14; j_call: TRBJ2-5; cdr3_length: 15; d_call: TRBD2; clone_size: -; cdr3_nt: TGTGCCAGCAGGCGGACTAGCGGGGGGGACAATGAGCAGTACTTC; cdr3_aa: CASRRTSGGDNEQYF
v_call: TRBV10-3; j_call: TRBJ2-5; cdr3_length: 14; d_call: -; clone_size: -; cdr3_nt: TGTGCCATCAGTGAAGGGGGGACCTGCAATGAGCAGTACTTC; cdr3_aa: CAISEGGTCNEQYF
v_call: TRBV7-2; j_call: TRBJ2-7; cdr3_length: 13; d_call: TRBD2; clone_size: many; cdr3_nt: TGTGCCAGCAGTCCCCGGGCGGGGGACGAGCAGTACTTC; cdr3_aa: CASSPRAGDEQYF
v_call: TRBV7-2; j_call: TRBJ2-4; cdr3_length: 15; d_call: TRBD2; clone_size: few; cdr3_nt: TGTGCCAGCAGCTTCGGGCGGGGGGGCAAAAACATTCAGTACTTC; cdr3_aa: CASSFGRGGKNIQYF
v_call: TRBV6-6; j_call: TRBJ1-2; cdr3_length: 15; d_call: TRBD1; clone_size: few; cdr3_nt: TGTGCCAGCAGACCCGGACAGGGTGGGCCTTATGGCTACACCTTC; cdr3_aa: CASRPGQGGPYGYTF
v_call: TRBV20-1; j_call: TRBJ1-2; cdr3_length: 15; d_call: -; clone_size: -; cdr3_nt: TGCAGTGCTAGGGCCACTAGACAGGCCCCCTATGGCTACACCTTC; cdr3_aa: CSARATRQAPYGYTF
v_call: TRBV7-2; j_call: TRBJ1-1; cdr3_length: 15; d_call: -; clone_size: -; cdr3_nt: TGTGCCAGCAGCTTAGGAGGTGGGGGGGGCACTGAAGCTTTCTTT; cdr3_aa: CASSLGGGGGTEAFF
v_call: TRBV7-9; j_call: TRBJ2-3; cdr3_length: 17; d_call: -; clone_size: -; cdr3_nt: TGTGCCAGCAGTCCCCCTAAAAGGGCTCAACTCACAGATACGCAGTATTTT; cdr3_aa: CASSPPKRAQLTDTQYF
v_call: TRBV21-1; j_call: TRBJ2-2; cdr3_length: 18; d_call: -; clone_size: -; cdr3_nt: TGTGCCAGCAGCAGGTCGCTAGCGGGGGCCCCGAACACCGGGGAGCTGTTTTTT; cdr3_aa: CASSRSLAGAPNTGELFF
v_call: TRBV5-5; j_call: TRBJ2-3; cdr3_length: 15; d_call: -; clone_size: few; cdr3_nt: TGTGCCAGCAGCTTTGGGTATGCGGGCACAGATACGCAGTATTTT; cdr3_aa: CASSFGYAGTDTQYF
v_call: TRBV27; j_call: TRBJ1-6; cdr3_length: 15; d_call: -; clone_size: few; cdr3_nt: TGTGCCAGCAGTTTCGCCAACAGGGATATTTCACCCCTCCACTTT; cdr3_aa: CASSFANRDISPLHF
v_call: TRBV9; j_call: TRBJ2-1; cdr3_length: 14; d_call: TRBD2; clone_size: -; cdr3_nt: TGTGCCAGCAGCTACGCGGGGGGGCCAGGGGAGCAGTTCTTC; cdr3_aa: CASSYAGGPGEQFF
v_call: TRBV20-1; j_call: TRBJ1-2; cdr3_length: 15; d_call: TRBD1; clone_size: few; cdr3_nt: TGCAGTGCTAGAGAGACCGGGACAGGACACTATGGCTACACCTTC; cdr3_aa: CSARETGTGHYGYTF
v_call: TRBV13; j_call: TRBJ2-7; cdr3_length: 15; d_call: -; clone_size: -; cdr3_nt: TGTGCCAGCAGCTTCGGTACCAGGGGCGCCTACGAGCAGTACTTC; cdr3_aa: CASSFGTRGAYEQYF
v_call: TRBV6-2/TRBV6-3; j_call: TRBJ2-1; cdr3_length: 16; d_call: TRBD2; clone_size: -; cdr3_nt: TGTGCCAGCAGTTTCGATCCGGGACTAGCTATGAATGAGCAGTTCTTC; cdr3_aa: CASSFDPGLAMNEQFF
v_call: TRBV4-3; j_call: TRBJ2-6; cdr3_length: 18; d_call: -; clone_size: few; cdr3_nt: TGCGCCAGCAGCCAAGATTGGGACAAACTTAGTGGGGCCAACGTCCTGACTTTC; cdr3_aa: CASSQDWDKLSGANVLTF
v_call: TRBV12-3/TRBV12-4; j_call: TRBJ2-7; cdr3_length: 14; d_call: TRBD2; clone_size: few; cdr3_nt: TGTGCCAGCAGCTGGTGGGGGGGTCCGTACGAGCAGTACTTC; cdr3_aa: CASSWWGGPYEQYF
v_call: TRBV20-1; j_call: TRBJ2-1; cdr3_length: 14; d_call: -; clone_size: -; cdr3_nt: TGCAGTGCTAGAGACCAACCGGCGGTTGATGAGCAGTTCTTC; cdr3_aa: CSARDQPAVDEQFF
v_call: TRBV6-5; j_call: TRBJ2-1; cdr3_length: 15; d_call: TRBD1; clone_size: few; cdr3_nt: TGTGCCAGCAGAGAGGACAGGGGGCCGTACAATGAGCAGTTCTTC; cdr3_aa: CASREDRGPYNEQFF
v_call: TRBV7-2; j_call: TRBJ1-2; cdr3_length: 13; d_call: -; clone_size: -; cdr3_nt: TGTGCCAGCAGCCCGGTCTTGCACTATGGCTACACCTTC; cdr3_aa: CASSPVLHYGYTF
v_call: TRBV5-6; j_call: TRBJ1-1; cdr3_length: 12; d_call: -; clone_size: once; cdr3_nt: TGTGCCAGCAGCCCCGGGGGGCTTAGGACTTTCTTT; cdr3_aa: CASSPGGLRTFF
v_call: TRBV5-4; j_call: TRBJ1-6; cdr3_length: 15; d_call: -; clone_size: -; cdr3_nt: TGTGCCAGCAGACCGCAGGGCAATCAGAATTCACCCCTCCACTTT; cdr3_aa: CASRPQGNQNSPLHF
v_call: TRBV27; j_call: TRBJ2-1; cdr3_length: 16; d_call: TRBD2; clone_size: many; cdr3_nt: TGTGCCAGCAGTTTAGGGCTAGCGGGGGGGCGGGATGAGCAGTTCTTC; cdr3_aa: CASSLGLAGGRDEQFF
v_call: TRBV7-9; j_call: TRBJ2-5; cdr3_length: 14; d_call: -; clone_size: many; cdr3_nt: TGTGCCAGCAGCCTCCCCCTGGGGCAAGAGACCCAGTACTTC; cdr3_aa: CASSLPLGQETQYF
v_call: TRBV20-1; j_call: TRBJ1-3; cdr3_length: 15; d_call: -; clone_size: -; cdr3_nt: TGCAGTGCTAGAGATGCGGCCCTAGACGGAAACACCATATATTTT; cdr3_aa: CSARDAALDGNTIYF
v_call: TRBV25-1; j_call: TRBJ1-1; cdr3_length: 14; d_call: -; clone_size: -; cdr3_nt: TGTGCCAGCAGTGAGATTGGGACGGGCACTGAAGCTTTCTTT; cdr3_aa: CASSEIGTGTEAFF
v_call: TRBV6-2/TRBV6-3; j_call: TRBJ2-1; cdr3_length: 15; d_call: TRBD2; clone_size: -; cdr3_nt: TGTGCCAGCAGAGAATGGGCTAGCGGGGGGAATGAGCAGTTCTTC; cdr3_aa: CASREWASGGNEQFF